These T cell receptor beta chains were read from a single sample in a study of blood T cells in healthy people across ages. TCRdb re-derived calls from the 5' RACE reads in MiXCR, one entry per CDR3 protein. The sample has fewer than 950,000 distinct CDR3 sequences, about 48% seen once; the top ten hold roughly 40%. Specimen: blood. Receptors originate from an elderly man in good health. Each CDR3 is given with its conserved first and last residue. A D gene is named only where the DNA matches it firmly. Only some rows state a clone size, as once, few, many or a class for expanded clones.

DNA: TGTGCCACCAGCAGAGAGATGGGGACTACCTACGAGCAGTACTTC
CDR3: CATSREMGTTYEQYF
length: 15
J: TRBJ2-7
D: TRBD2
V: TRBV15
size: NA

DNA: TGTGCCAGTAGCGATGCGGGGACTAGTTATGAGCAGTTCTTC
CDR3: CASSDAGTSYEQFF
length: 14
J: TRBJ2-1
D: TRBD2
V: TRBV19
size: once

DNA: TGTGCCAGCAGTGACCTTAGCGGGATCAGGAGCAATGAGCAGTTCTTC
CDR3: CASSDLSGIRSNEQFF
length: 16
J: TRBJ2-1
D: TRBD2
V: TRBV6-1
size: NA

DNA: TGTGCCAGCAGTTCCTACAGGGGGCGCGCAGATACGCAGTATTTT
CDR3: CASSSYRGRADTQYF
length: 15
J: TRBJ2-3
D: TRBD1
V: TRBV27
size: NA

DNA: TGCGCCAGCAGCCTTCAAATGGCGGGTCGGGACACTGAAGCTTTCTTT
CDR3: CASSLQMAGRDTEAFF
length: 16
J: TRBJ1-1
D: NA
V: TRBV5-1
size: NA

DNA: TGCAGCGTTGGGAAGGGTACATTACACAATGAGCAGTACTTC
CDR3: CSVGKGTLHNEQYF
length: 14
J: TRBJ2-7
D: NA
V: TRBV29-1
size: NA

DNA: TGTGCCAGCAGCTTAAACAGGGTTATGGAGACCCAGTACTTC
CDR3: CASSLNRVMETQYF
length: 14
J: TRBJ2-5
D: NA
V: TRBV11-2
size: NA

DNA: TGTGCCAGCAGGGGGAATTCGGACGGCGGGGAGCTGTTTTTT
CDR3: CASRGNSDGGELFF
length: 14
J: TRBJ2-2
D: NA
V: TRBV2
size: NA

DNA: TGCAGCGTTGAAGTAAGACTAGCGAGGGACAATGAGCAGTTCTTC
CDR3: CSVEVRLARDNEQFF
length: 15
J: TRBJ2-1
D: TRBD2
V: TRBV29-1
size: NA

DNA: TGTGCCAGCAGCCAAGATCGCAGGGTGCCCCCAGATACGCAGTATTTT
CDR3: CASSQDRRVPPDTQYF
length: 16
J: TRBJ2-3
D: NA
V: TRBV14
size: NA

DNA: TGTGCCAGCAGGAAGGGGGGCCCCAACACCGGGGAGCTGTTTTTT
CDR3: CASRKGGPNTGELFF
length: 15
J: TRBJ2-2
D: NA
V: TRBV25-1
size: NA

DNA: TGTGCCAGCAGTTACTCGCACAGCTCCTACGAGCAGTACTTC
CDR3: CASSYSHSSYEQYF
length: 14
J: TRBJ2-7
D: NA
V: TRBV6-5
size: NA

DNA: TGTGCCAGCTCACCGATAGGGACTAGCGGAATCACAGATACGCAGTATTTT
CDR3: CASSPIGTSGITDTQYF
length: 17
J: TRBJ2-3
D: TRBD2
V: TRBV18
size: NA

DNA: TGTGCCAGCAGCTTAGATAGGACAGGGACGAATCAGCCCCAGCATTTT
CDR3: CASSLDRTGTNQPQHF
length: 16
J: TRBJ1-5
D: TRBD1
V: TRBV7-2
size: NA

DNA: TGTGCCACCAGCAGACCAGCGGGAATAGACAATGAGCAGTTCTTC
CDR3: CATSRPAGIDNEQFF
length: 15
J: TRBJ2-1
D: TRBD2
V: TRBV15
size: NA

DNA: TGTGCCATCAGTGGCGGACAGGGGGCTTCTAACTATGGCTACACCTTC
CDR3: CAISGGQGASNYGYTF
length: 16
J: TRBJ1-2
D: TRBD1
V: TRBV10-3
size: NA

DNA: TGCGCCAGCAGCTGGGGGGTGGCTGTGGGGGACGAGCAGTACTTC
CDR3: CASSWGVAVGDEQYF
length: 15
J: TRBJ2-7
D: NA
V: TRBV5-1
size: NA

DNA: TGTGCCAGCAGCCAGGGAGTAGTCCTCTATGGCTACACCTTC
CDR3: CASSQGVVLYGYTF
length: 14
J: TRBJ1-2
D: NA
V: TRBV3-1
size: NA

DNA: TGTGCCACCAGCAGAGAGGGGGACGGTAACTATGGCTACACCTTC
CDR3: CATSREGDGNYGYTF
length: 15
J: TRBJ1-2
D: NA
V: TRBV15
size: NA

DNA: TGTGCCAGCAGTCTCTCCCGGGAACACGTGGGGTGGTACAATGAGCAGTTCTTC
CDR3: CASSLSREHVGWYNEQFF
length: 18
J: TRBJ2-1
D: NA
V: TRBV28
size: NA

DNA: TGTGCCAGCAGCTTAATCGGGGGAGGAGGGGAGACCCAGTACTTC
CDR3: CASSLIGGGGETQYF
length: 15
J: TRBJ2-5
D: NA
V: TRBV7-3
size: NA

DNA: TGTGCCAGCAGCTTGCTAGCGGGGAGGGGACCAGAGACCCAGTACTTC
CDR3: CASSLLAGRGPETQYF
length: 16
J: TRBJ2-5
D: TRBD2
V: TRBV7-2
size: NA

DNA: TGTGCCAGCAGAGTTTCCCGGGGAGTCCATGAGCAGTTCTTC
CDR3: CASRVSRGVHEQFF
length: 14
J: TRBJ2-1
D: NA
V: TRBV6-5
size: NA

DNA: TGTGCTTGGGCGAAGGGGCCCCCGAACACTGAAGCTTTCTTT
CDR3: CAWAKGPPNTEAFF
length: 14
J: TRBJ1-1
D: NA
V: TRBV12-3/TRBV12-4
size: NA

DNA: TGCAGTGCCCTAACGAGGTTCCCCTACGAGCAGTACTTC
CDR3: CSALTRFPYEQYF
length: 13
J: TRBJ2-7
D: NA
V: TRBV20-1
size: once

DNA: TGTGCCACCAGTGATGGCGGACGGGAGGCCCAGTACTTC
CDR3: CATSDGGREAQYF
length: 13
J: TRBJ2-7
D: TRBD2
V: TRBV24-1
size: NA

DNA: TGTGCCAGCAGCTCCCGGGCAGCTTCACGGGAGCAGTTCTTC
CDR3: CASSSRAASREQFF
length: 14
J: TRBJ2-1
D: NA
V: TRBV11-1
size: NA

DNA: TGTGCCAGTAGCCAACCCGAAGCCCTACCCCTCCACTTT
CDR3: CASSQPEALPLHF
length: 13
J: TRBJ1-6
D: NA
V: TRBV19
size: NA

DNA: TGTGCCAGCAGTTCCCTGGGCAGGGGGCGTCGTTCAAACATTCAGTACTTC
CDR3: CASSSLGRGRRSNIQYF
length: 17
J: TRBJ2-4
D: TRBD1
V: TRBV27
size: few

DNA: TGTGCCAGCAGCTCCGACAGGGGGTCACGGGAGCAGTTCTTC
CDR3: CASSSDRGSREQFF
length: 14
J: TRBJ2-1
D: TRBD1
V: TRBV7-3
size: NA

DNA: TGTGCCAGCAGCCCGTGGACTAGCGGGGGCTTGAATGAGCAGTTCTTC
CDR3: CASSPWTSGGLNEQFF
length: 16
J: TRBJ2-1
D: TRBD2
V: TRBV7-2
size: NA

DNA: TGTGCCAGCAGCGTAATTCAGGATCACGAGCAGTACTTC
CDR3: CASSVIQDHEQYF
length: 13
J: TRBJ2-7
D: NA
V: TRBV7-2
size: NA

DNA: TGCAGCGGTCATTTAGAGCGCGCGCAGTATTTT
CDR3: CSGHLERAQYF
length: 11
J: TRBJ2-3
D: NA
V: TRBV29-1
size: NA

DNA: TGCGCCAGCAGCTACATATCGGCAACTAATGAAAAACTGTTTTTT
CDR3: CASSYISATNEKLFF
length: 15
J: TRBJ1-4
D: NA
V: TRBV5-1
size: NA

DNA: TGCGCCAGCAGACCCTCTAGCGGGAACAATGAGCAGTTCTTC
CDR3: CASRPSSGNNEQFF
length: 14
J: TRBJ2-1
D: TRBD2
V: TRBV5-1
size: NA

DNA: TGTGCCAGCAGCCTACGGACAGTATCCTACAATGAGCAGTTCTTC
CDR3: CASSLRTVSYNEQFF
length: 15
J: TRBJ2-1
D: NA
V: TRBV7-9
size: NA

DNA: TGTGCCATCAGTGAGCCGCGAGCGACAGGGGAGCAGTACTTC
CDR3: CAISEPRATGEQYF
length: 14
J: TRBJ2-7
D: TRBD1
V: TRBV10-3
size: NA